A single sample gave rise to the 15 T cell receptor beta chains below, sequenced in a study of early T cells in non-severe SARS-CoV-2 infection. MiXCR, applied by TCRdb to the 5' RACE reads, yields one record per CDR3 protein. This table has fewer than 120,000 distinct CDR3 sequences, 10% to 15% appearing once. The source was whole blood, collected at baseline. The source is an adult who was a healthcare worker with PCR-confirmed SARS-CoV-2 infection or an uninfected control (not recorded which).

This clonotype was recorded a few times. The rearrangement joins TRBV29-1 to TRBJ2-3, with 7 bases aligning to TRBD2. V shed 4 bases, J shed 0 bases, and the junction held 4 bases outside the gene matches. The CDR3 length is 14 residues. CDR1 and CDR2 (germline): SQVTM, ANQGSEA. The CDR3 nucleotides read TGCAGCGTTGCCGCGGGGGTCAGCACAGATACGCAGTATTTT. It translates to CSVAAGVSTDTQYF.

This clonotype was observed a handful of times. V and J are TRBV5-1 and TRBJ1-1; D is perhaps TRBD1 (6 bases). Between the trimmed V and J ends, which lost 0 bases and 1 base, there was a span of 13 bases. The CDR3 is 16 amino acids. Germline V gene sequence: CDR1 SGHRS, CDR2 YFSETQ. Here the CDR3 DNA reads TGCGCCAGCAGCTTGGGTCTAGGGGGAAAGAACACTGAAGCTTTCTTT. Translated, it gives CASSLGLGGKNTEAFF.

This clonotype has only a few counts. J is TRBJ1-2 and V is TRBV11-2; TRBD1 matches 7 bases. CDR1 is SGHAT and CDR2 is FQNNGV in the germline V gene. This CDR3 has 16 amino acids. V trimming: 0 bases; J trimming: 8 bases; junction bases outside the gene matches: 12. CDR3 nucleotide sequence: TGTGCCAGCAGCTTAGATATAGGGGGCCCAATACGAGGCTACACCTTC. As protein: CASSLDIGGPIRGYTF.

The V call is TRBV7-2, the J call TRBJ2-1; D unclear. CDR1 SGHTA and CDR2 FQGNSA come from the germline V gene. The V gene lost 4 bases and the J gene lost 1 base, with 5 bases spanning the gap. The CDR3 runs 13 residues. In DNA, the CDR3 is TGTGCCAGCAGCTGGCAATCCTACAATGAGCAGTTCTTC. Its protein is CASSWQSYNEQFF. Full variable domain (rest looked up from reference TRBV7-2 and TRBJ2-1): GAGVSQSPSNKVTEKGKDVELRCDPISGHTALYWYRQSLGQGLEFLIYFQGNSAPDKSGLPSDRFSAERTGGSVSTLTIQRTQQEDSAVYLCASSWQSYNEQFFGPGTRLTVL.

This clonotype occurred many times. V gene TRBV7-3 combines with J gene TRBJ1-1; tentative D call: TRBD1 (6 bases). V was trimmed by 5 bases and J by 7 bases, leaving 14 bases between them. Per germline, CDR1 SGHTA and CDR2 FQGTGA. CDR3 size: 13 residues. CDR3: CASSQQPTGEAFF. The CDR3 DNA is TGTGCCAGCAGCCAGCAACCGACAGGTGAAGCTTTCTTT.

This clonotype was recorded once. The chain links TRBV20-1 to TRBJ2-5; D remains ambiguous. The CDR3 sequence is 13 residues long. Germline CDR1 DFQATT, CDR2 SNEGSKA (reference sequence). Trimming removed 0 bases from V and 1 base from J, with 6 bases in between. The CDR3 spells CSARDQAQETQYF. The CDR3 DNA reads TGCAGTGCTAGAGATCAAGCCCAAGAGACCCAGTACTTC.

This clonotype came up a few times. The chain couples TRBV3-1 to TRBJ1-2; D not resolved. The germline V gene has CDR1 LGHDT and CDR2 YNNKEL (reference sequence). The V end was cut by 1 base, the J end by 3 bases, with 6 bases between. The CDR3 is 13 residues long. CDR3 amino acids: CASSQGEYYGYTF. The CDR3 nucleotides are TGTGCCAGCAGCCAAGGCGAATACTATGGCTACACCTTC.

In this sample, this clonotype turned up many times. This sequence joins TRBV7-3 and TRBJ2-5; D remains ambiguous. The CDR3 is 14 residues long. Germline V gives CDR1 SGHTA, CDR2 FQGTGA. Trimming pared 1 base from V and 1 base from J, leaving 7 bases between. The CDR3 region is CASSLSGFQETQYF. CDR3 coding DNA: TGTGCCAGCAGCTTAAGTGGGTTCCAAGAGACCCAGTACTTC.

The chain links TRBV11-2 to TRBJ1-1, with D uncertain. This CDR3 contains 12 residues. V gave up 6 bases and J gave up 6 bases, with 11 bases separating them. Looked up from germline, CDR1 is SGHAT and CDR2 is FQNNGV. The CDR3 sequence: CASSFQFPEAFF. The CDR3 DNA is TGTGCCAGCAGTTTCCAGTTCCCTGAAGCTTTCTTT.

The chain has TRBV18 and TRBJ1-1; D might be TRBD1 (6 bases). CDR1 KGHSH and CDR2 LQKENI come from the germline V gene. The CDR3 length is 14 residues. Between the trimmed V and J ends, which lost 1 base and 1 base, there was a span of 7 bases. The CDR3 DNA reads TGTGCCAGCTCACCACAGGGACAGAACACTGAAGCTTTCTTT. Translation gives CASSPQGQNTEAFF.

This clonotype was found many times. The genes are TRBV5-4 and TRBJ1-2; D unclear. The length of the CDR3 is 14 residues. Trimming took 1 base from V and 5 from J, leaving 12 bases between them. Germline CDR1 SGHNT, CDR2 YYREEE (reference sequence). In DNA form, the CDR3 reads TGTGCCAGCAGCTTGAGTAAGCAAGGGTATGGCTACACCTTC. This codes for CASSLSKQGYGYTF.

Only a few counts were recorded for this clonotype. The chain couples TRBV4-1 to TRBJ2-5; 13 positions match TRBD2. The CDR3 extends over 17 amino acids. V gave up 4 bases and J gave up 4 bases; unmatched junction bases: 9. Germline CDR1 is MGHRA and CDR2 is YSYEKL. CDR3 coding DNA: TGCGCCAGCAGCCGGACTAGCGGGAGCCCGGGGGGAGAGACCCAGTACTTC. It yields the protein CASSRTSGSPGGETQYF.

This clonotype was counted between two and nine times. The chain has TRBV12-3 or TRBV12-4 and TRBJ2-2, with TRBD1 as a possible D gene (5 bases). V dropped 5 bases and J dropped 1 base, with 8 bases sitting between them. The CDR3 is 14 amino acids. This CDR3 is CASSVTGNTGELFF. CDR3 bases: TGTGCCAGCAGTGTCACAGGGAACACCGGGGAGCTGTTTTTT.

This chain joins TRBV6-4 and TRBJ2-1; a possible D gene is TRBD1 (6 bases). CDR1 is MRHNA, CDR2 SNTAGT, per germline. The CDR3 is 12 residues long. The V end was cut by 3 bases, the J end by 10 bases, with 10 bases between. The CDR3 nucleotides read TGTGCCAGCAGTGAGCAGGGGTCGGAGCAGTTCTTC. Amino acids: CASSEQGSEQFF.

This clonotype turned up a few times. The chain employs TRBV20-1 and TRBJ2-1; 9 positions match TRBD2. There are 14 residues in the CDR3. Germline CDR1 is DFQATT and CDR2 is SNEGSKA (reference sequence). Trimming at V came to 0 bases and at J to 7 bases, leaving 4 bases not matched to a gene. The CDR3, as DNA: TGCAGTGCTAGAGATAGCGGGAGAGTGAATGAGCAGTTCTTC. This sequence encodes CSARDSGRVNEQFF.